This TCR beta chain was obtained from a study of early T cells in non-severe SARS-CoV-2 infection listed by TCRdb under 2021. Looking at the study overall: Bulk RNA from unsorted whole blood was used for TCR sequencing, so alpha and beta chains could not be paired.

This was a case-control study nested in a cohort of healthcare workers in London, UK, who had nasopharyngeal swab PCR tests and blood samples taken every week. Healthcare workers were recruited between 23 and 31 March 2020, during the week of the UK lockdown, and were followed weekly for up to roughly 15 weeks. This clonotype has a count of ten or more. Its antigen specificity is not known. It has no much larger one-base neighbor in the sample; base qualities were not kept. Receptor amplification or capture employed 5' RACE. Sequencing instrument: NextSeq 500. Unique molecular identifiers were attached to individual cDNA molecules in the TCR library protocol so that sequencing error and PCR bias could be corrected. Both TCR alpha and beta chains were sequenced, and tight co-correlation was observed between alpha and beta sequence abundances in each sample. From the authors' description of their analysis: V gene, J gene and CDR3 annotation of TCR sequences was performed with Decombinator V4. TCRs were defined as expanded if a significant change between any two time points was detected under a Poisson model with p below 0.0001. TCR abundances were normalised to the total number of TCRs sequenced per sample and were expressed as counts per million. MAIT TCRs were defined by TRAV1-2 paired with TRAJ12, TRAJ20 or TRAJ33, and iNKT TCRs by TRAV10 paired with TRAJ18. VDJdb, accessed on 1 November 2021, was searched for TCRs annotated for CMV, EBV and SARS-CoV-2, and TCRs annotated for more than one antigen were excluded. TCRdb reanalyzed the raw reads on its own, using fastp at Q25 for trimming and MiXCR for clone calling, and kept in-frame beta chains. Duplicate CDR3 protein sequences are folded into a single record with the most common DNA and genes. What appears here as the V and J calls and clone size reflects TCRdb's work, not the paper's. The table for this sample lists approximately 56,000 distinct CDR3 sequences; approximately 11% of them were counted only once. The biggest ten clones account for roughly 13% of the sample.

Germline trimming: 1 base from V, 14 bases from J; junction bases outside gene matches: 10. CDR1 SGHRS and CDR2 YFSETQ were looked up in the germline V gene. The CDR3 has 13 amino acids, counting the end cysteine and phenylalanine. The sequence is cut down to CDR3 DNA, 39 bases in frame from base 1. Here is what the overall study found, with its caveats: VDJdb matching was skewed toward anti-spike CD8 responses and likely underestimated virus-specific expansions by missing private and CD4 specificities.

This chain is built from TRBV5-1 and TRBJ2-3; TRBD1 lines up with 7 middle nucleotides. The source of this sequence is an adult who was a healthcare worker with PCR-confirmed SARS-CoV-2 infection or an uninfected control (not recorded which). Sequencing input: whole blood. The CDR3 protein sequence reads: CASSLSATGDRYF. The sequence in DNA is TGCGCCAGCAGCTTGTCGGCCACAGGGGATCGGTATTTT.